The clone carrying this T cell receptor (beta chain) is medium-sized within its sample. Its antigen is as yet unknown. The data derive from a study of metastatic and nonmetastatic thyroid tumors. Turning to the study itself: Malignant and benign thyroid patients had repertoires compared in peripheral blood and tumor or nodule tissue. Whole-study findings and limits: Significantly greater TCR beta diversity was reportedly found in malignant thyroid tumors than in benign nodules (in blood and tumor).

There were no patients who had received any treatment before thyroid surgery. Source study methods: A classifier for distant metastasis in papillary thyroid cancer was constructed using CDR3 differences observed across clinicopathological groups. TCRdb re-processed the PCR reads through MiXCR. TCRdb assigned the V and J calls; the authors' analysis was not used. Of fewer than 15,000 clones detected, approximately 33% appear once; the ten largest clones hold roughly 14%. Germline V lookup: CDR1 SGHNT, CDR2 YENEEA. Trimming shortened V by 0 bases and J by 9 bases, and 21 bases separated the two germline ends. The CDR3 runs 17 residues.

Specimen: tumor tissue. The receptor was isolated from a male donor with papillary thyroid cancer or a benign thyroid nodule (not recorded which). Some clones in this sample may be carry-over from other donors' samples. The chain has TRBV11-3 and TRBJ2-1, with D possibly matching TRBD2 (6 bases). This CDR3 reads CASSLEPPGGGFGEQFF. DNA of the CDR3: TGTGCCAGCAGCTTAGAACCACCAGGCGGAGGGTTTGGTGAGCAGTTCTTC.